This is a list of T cell receptor beta chains from one sample in a study of cytomegalovirus exposure and HLA in healthy donors. The data were produced by immunoSEQ multiplex PCR, yet TCRdb's version contains in-frame clones alone and is incomplete. Altogether nearly 110,000 clones are present, 65% to 80% being singletons, with the ten largest covering 5% to 7%. The source material was PBMCs. The receptors were sampled from a woman between 50 and 59 years old in good health and CMV-seropositive. CDR3s include the opening cysteine and the closing phenylalanine or tryptophan. Each record gives: V gene, clone size, J gene, D gene, CDR3 DNA, CDR3 protein. D genes are given only for firm matches. Where a row states a size, it is once, few, many or the class of an expanded clone; other rows omit it.

v_call: TRBV27; clone_size: .; j_call: TRBJ2-7; d_call: TRBD1; cdr3_nt: TGTGCCAGCAGTTCACGGGACAGGGGCTACGAGCAGTACTTC; cdr3_aa: CASSSRDRGYEQYF
v_call: TRBV30; clone_size: .; j_call: TRBJ1-1; d_call: .; cdr3_nt: TGTGCCTGGGGGTTCGGACAGCCAGCTGAAGCTTTCTTT; cdr3_aa: CAWGFGQPAEAFF
v_call: TRBV5-6; clone_size: .; j_call: TRBJ1-1; d_call: .; cdr3_nt: TGTGCCAGCATCTACGGATCGGGGGACACTGAAGCTTTCTTT; cdr3_aa: CASIYGSGDTEAFF
v_call: TRBV28; clone_size: .; j_call: TRBJ2-2; d_call: .; cdr3_nt: TGTGCCAGCAATCAAGAGGGAAGGCTGAACACCGGGGAGCTGTTTTTT; cdr3_aa: CASNQEGRLNTGELFF
v_call: TRBV29-1; clone_size: .; j_call: TRBJ2-1; d_call: TRBD1; cdr3_nt: TGCAGCGTCTCAGACAGGGCGGCCTACAATGAGCAGTTCTTC; cdr3_aa: CSVSDRAAYNEQFF
v_call: TRBV28; clone_size: .; j_call: TRBJ1-5; d_call: TRBD1; cdr3_nt: TGTGCCAGCAGTAGGACAGGGGGTTTGAACAATCAGCCCCAGCATTTT; cdr3_aa: CASSRTGGLNNQPQHF
v_call: TRBV2; clone_size: .; j_call: TRBJ2-2; d_call: TRBD2; cdr3_nt: TGTGCCAGCAGTGAACGGACTAGCGGGGCCGGGGAGCTGTTTTTT; cdr3_aa: CASSERTSGAGELFF
v_call: TRBV5-1; clone_size: .; j_call: TRBJ1-2; d_call: .; cdr3_nt: TGCGCCAGCAGCTTGGAATGGGGGCCAGGCGGTGGCTACACCTTC; cdr3_aa: CASSLEWGPGGGYTF
v_call: TRBV28; clone_size: .; j_call: TRBJ2-7; d_call: TRBD1; cdr3_nt: TGTGCCAGCAGTTTCGTACAGGGGGGTAACGAGCAGTACTTC; cdr3_aa: CASSFVQGGNEQYF
v_call: TRBV19; clone_size: .; j_call: TRBJ2-1; d_call: TRBD1; cdr3_nt: TGTGCCAGTAGATCGACAGGGAACGGATACAATGAGCAGTTCTTC; cdr3_aa: CASRSTGNGYNEQFF
v_call: TRBV6-5; clone_size: few; j_call: TRBJ1-5; d_call: TRBD1; cdr3_nt: TGTGCCAGCAGCATAACAGGGGGAGGTCAGCCCCAGCATTTT; cdr3_aa: CASSITGGGQPQHF
v_call: TRBV28; clone_size: .; j_call: TRBJ2-4; d_call: TRBD2; cdr3_nt: TGTGCCAGCAGTCCACCCCCCGGACTAGCGGATAAAAACATTCAGTACTTC; cdr3_aa: CASSPPPGLADKNIQYF